The T cell receptor (beta chain) described here comes from a study of cytomegalovirus exposure and HLA in healthy donors. Findings and limits, study-wide: Many donors shared some public TCRs, even though most TCR sequences were rare. Among TCR beta chains, those listed as cytomegalovirus-associated numbered around 160. At a 0.05 false discovery rate, a later analysis found roughly 17,000 TCR beta sequences to be associated with HLA alleles.

Participants comprised healthy donors of bone marrow. The sample holds one count of this clone. Its antigen is undetermined. Vbeta (60) and Jbeta (13) primers were used in the PCR. TCRdb's table, derived via immunoSEQ multiplex PCR, lists solely in-frame clones and lacks some. The data show about 160,000 clones, 60% to 85% seen once. V dropped 0 bases and J dropped 2 bases, with 14 bases sitting between them. This CDR3 region has 16 residues. Germline CDR1 reads SGHRS; CDR2 reads YFSETQ. The V call is TRBV5-1, the J call TRBJ1-2; D uncertain. The receptor's source is a middle-aged woman in good health and CMV-seronegative. Sample: PBMCs. The DNA for the CDR3 is TGCGCCAGCAGCTTGGAGTTGCCGGGAGGGAACTATGGCTACACCTTC. This codes for CASSLELPGGNYGYTF.